Listed below are T cell receptor beta chains from one sample, sequenced in a study of identical twins. TCRdb reanalysed the 5' RACE reads using MiXCR and keeps one entry per CDR3 protein. The repertoire holds around 550,000 distinct CDR3 sequences, with roughly 15% as singletons. The same data also went into a second study, on yellow fever vaccine responses in identical twins.

The sample was CD4+ T cells sorted from blood. Receptors originate from a woman under 30 in good health. The CDR3 runs from the conserved cysteine through the conserved F or W. A D gene is named only where the DNA matches it firmly. Some rows have no size entry. The others give once, few or many, or a class for an expanded clone.

d_call,j_call,v_call,clone_size,cdr3_nt,cdr3_aa
-,TRBJ1-6,TRBV12-3/TRBV12-4,few,TGTGCCAGCACCGTTGGTACTGATAGTTCACCCCTCCACTTT,CASTVGTDSSPLHF
TRBD2,TRBJ2-7,TRBV5-1,many,TGCGCCAGCAGCTTGGCCGGTAGCGGGAGCTCCTACGAGCAGTACTTC,CASSLAGSGSSYEQYF
-,TRBJ2-5,TRBV3-1,-,TGTGCCAGCAGCCAAAGTGGGGAGACCCAGTACTTC,CASSQSGETQYF
-,TRBJ2-7,TRBV10-3,-,TGTGCCATCAGCGCCTCCTCCTACGAGCAGTACTTC,CAISASSYEQYF
TRBD2,TRBJ2-7,TRBV20-1,few,TGCAGTGCCCAGAACCCAACTAGCGGGGGTTCCTACGAGCAGTACTTC,CSAQNPTSGGSYEQYF
-,TRBJ1-1,TRBV6-1,-,TGTGCCAGCAGTGAAAAGGAGGGGCCTTACACTGAAGCTTTCTTT,CASSEKEGPYTEAFF
-,TRBJ2-7,TRBV7-2,-,TGTGCCAGCAGCTTTAGGCTATCCGGGAACCGACTTCGGAACGAGCAGTACTTC,CASSFRLSGNRLRNEQYF
-,TRBJ2-3,TRBV5-1,few,TGCGCCAGCAGCTTGGTTGACTTCCTCACAGATACGCAGTATTTT,CASSLVDFLTDTQYF
-,TRBJ1-3,TRBV4-1,few,TGCGCCAGCAGCCCAACCTACGGGGGCTCTGGAAACACCATATATTTT,CASSPTYGGSGNTIYF
TRBD1,TRBJ2-1,TRBV5-1,-,TGCGCCAGCAGCCTGGAGGCCAGGGGGTCGGGCCCGTTCTTC,CASSLEARGSGPFF
TRBD2,TRBJ2-4,TRBV5-1,few,TGCGCCAGCAGCTTGGTGGCGGGGGATTTCAAAAACATTCAGTACTTC,CASSLVAGDFKNIQYF
-,TRBJ2-2,TRBV10-1,few,TGCGCCAGCAGTGATCCAGCGGCGAACACCGGGGAGCTGTTTTTT,CASSDPAANTGELFF
-,TRBJ2-2,TRBV7-8,many,TGTGCCAGCAGCTTAAGTCCGATGCACCGGAACACCGGGGAGCTGTTTTTT,CASSLSPMHRNTGELFF
-,TRBJ2-7,TRBV24-1,few,TGTGCCACCAGTGACTCCCCGAAGGATGAGCAGTACTTC,CATSDSPKDEQYF
-,TRBJ1-2,TRBV25-1,few,TGTGCCAGCAGGAAAACTAACTATGGCTACACCTTC,CASRKTNYGYTF
TRBD1,TRBJ1-4,TRBV29-1,few,TGCAGCGTACAGACAGGGGGCAGGAATGAAAAACTGTTTTTT,CSVQTGGRNEKLFF
-,TRBJ1-1,TRBV5-1,many,TGCGCCAGCAGCCCGACTTTGAGACGGGTTAATGAAGCTTTCTTT,CASSPTLRRVNEAFF
-,TRBJ2-2,TRBV6-1,-,TGTGCCAGCAGTGAATTAGGGCTGGACGCCGGGGAGCTGTTTTTT,CASSELGLDAGELFF
-,TRBJ1-1,TRBV20-1,-,TGCAGTGGACGTAGGTCAGGGAACACTGAAGCTTTCTTT,CSGRRSGNTEAFF
TRBD2,TRBJ2-1,TRBV16,once,TGTGCCAGCAGCCAATCGCGGGGGACTAGCGGATACAATGAGCAGTTCTTC,CASSQSRGTSGYNEQFF
TRBD1,TRBJ2-1,TRBV29-1,few,TGCAGCGTGGAACAGGGGGCCAATGAGCAGTTCTTC,CSVEQGANEQFF
-,TRBJ2-7,TRBV28,few,TGTGCCAGCAGCCCCGATGGGACTGGAAACTACGAGCAGTACTTC,CASSPDGTGNYEQYF
-,TRBJ2-3,TRBV5-1,many,TGCGCCAGCAGCTCCGGTGGCTCCACAGATACGCAGTATTTT,CASSSGGSTDTQYF
-,TRBJ2-2,TRBV2,-,TGTGCCAGCAGCGAGGCAGGGTCTCGGCTTTCAGGGGAGCTGTTTTTT,CASSEAGSRLSGELFF
TRBD2,TRBJ2-2,TRBV28,few,TGTGCCAGCAGAATCAAAACTAGCGGGAGAAACCCCGGGGAGCTGTTTTTT,CASRIKTSGRNPGELFF
TRBD1,TRBJ1-1,TRBV12-3/TRBV12-4,-,TGTGCCAGCAGTGCCCGGACAGGAGCTTTCTTT,CASSARTGAFF
TRBD1,TRBJ2-5,TRBV12-3/TRBV12-4,-,TGTGCCAGCAACCACAGGGGGAACCAAGAGACCCAGTACTTC,CASNHRGNQETQYF
TRBD2,TRBJ2-7,TRBV20-1,-,TGCAGTGCTAGAGGGACTAGCGGGGTGTACGAGCAGTACTTC,CSARGTSGVYEQYF
-,TRBJ2-2,TRBV20-1,few,TGCAGTGCTAGAGAGGGGCTCGCGAACACCGGGGAGCTGTTTTTT,CSAREGLANTGELFF
TRBD2,TRBJ2-5,TRBV28,few,TGTGCCAGCAGTCGGACTAGACGGGAGACCCAGTACTTC,CASSRTRRETQYF
TRBD2,TRBJ2-5,TRBV20-1,few,TGCAGTGTAGCGGGAGGGCCAGGGGAGACCCAGTACTTC,CSVAGGPGETQYF
-,TRBJ1-2,TRBV6-5,few,TGTGCCAGCAGTTACTCAGGGTTCTATGGCTACACCTTC,CASSYSGFYGYTF
-,TRBJ2-5,TRBV29-1,many,TGCAGCGTTGAACTTATGGGGGAGACCCAGTACTTC,CSVELMGETQYF
-,TRBJ2-7,TRBV29-1,-,TGCAGCGTTGCCCGGGACAATTACTACGAGCAGTACTTC,CSVARDNYYEQYF
TRBD2,TRBJ2-1,TRBV2,-,TGTGCCAGCAGTGACCCAGCGGGGGCCTACAATGAGCAGTTCTTC,CASSDPAGAYNEQFF
TRBD2,TRBJ2-7,TRBV3-1,few,TGTGCCAGCAAGGACAGCGGGAGCGTCGGCGAGCAGTACTTC,CASKDSGSVGEQYF
-,TRBJ1-5,TRBV20-1,few,TGCAGTACTAGACGGACTAATCAGCCCCAGCATTTT,CSTRRTNQPQHF
-,TRBJ2-3,TRBV29-1,few,TGCAGTTCCCGCGAGATAGATACGCAGTATTTT,CSSREIDTQYF
TRBD1,TRBJ2-3,TRBV6-5,-,TGTGCCAGCAGTAACCGAGGGGGCGCAGATACGCAGTATTTT,CASSNRGGADTQYF
-,TRBJ2-5,TRBV4-1,-,TGCGCCAGCAGCCAAGGAAGGGACCGCCAAGAGACCCAGTACTTC,CASSQGRDRQETQYF